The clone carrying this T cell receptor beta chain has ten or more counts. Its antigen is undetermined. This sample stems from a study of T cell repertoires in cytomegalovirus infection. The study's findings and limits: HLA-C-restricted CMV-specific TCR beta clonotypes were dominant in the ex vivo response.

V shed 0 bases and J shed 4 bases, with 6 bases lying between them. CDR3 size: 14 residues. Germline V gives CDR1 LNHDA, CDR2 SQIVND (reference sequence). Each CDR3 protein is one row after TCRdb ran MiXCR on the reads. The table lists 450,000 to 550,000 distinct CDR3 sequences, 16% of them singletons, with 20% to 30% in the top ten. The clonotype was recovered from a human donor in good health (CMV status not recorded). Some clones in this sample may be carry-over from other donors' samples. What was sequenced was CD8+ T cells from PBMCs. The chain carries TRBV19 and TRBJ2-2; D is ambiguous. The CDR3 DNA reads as TGTGCCAGTAGTATAGATCGAGGCACCGGGGAGCTGTTTTTT. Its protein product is CASSIDRGTGELFF.